Listed below are T cell receptor beta chains from one sample, sequenced in a study of low-dose radiotherapy and immunotherapy resistance in tumors. TCRdb re-called the reads with MiXCR, one entry per CDR3 protein. The table records over 65,000 distinct CDR3 sequences, roughly a sixth of them present only once. The sequenced sample was PBMCs, obtained before treatment. Source of these receptors: a male donor with prostate cancer. The CDR3 runs from the conserved cysteine through the conserved F or W. D genes are given only for firm matches. Expanded clones are given a class, and other clones once, few, many or no size at all.

j_gene	v_gene	abundance	d_gene	CDR3nt	CDR3aa
TRBJ2-3	TRBV12-3/TRBV12-4	many	NA	TGTGCCAGCAGCCTGAGGTCAGATACGCAGTATTTT	CASSLRSDTQYF
TRBJ2-4	TRBV6-4	many	NA	TGTGCCAGCAGTGACTCGAGGGCCTCCGACATTCAGTACTTC	CASSDSRASDIQYF
TRBJ2-7	TRBV29-1	many	NA	TGCAGCGTCCTCGTATGGGATTCCTACGAGCAGTACTTC	CSVLVWDSYEQYF
TRBJ1-1	TRBV12-3/TRBV12-4	many	NA	TGTGCCAGCAGGGGTCCGGGTAGTTTTACTGAAGCTTTCTTT	CASRGPGSFTEAFF
TRBJ2-2	TRBV5-1	many	NA	TGCGCCAGCAGCTTGGGGCACGGTGGAGCCGGGGAGCTGTTTTTT	CASSLGHGGAGELFF
TRBJ2-7	TRBV2	many	NA	TGTGCCAGCAGTGAAGCGGGCAGGGATTACGAGCAGTACTTC	CASSEAGRDYEQYF
TRBJ2-1	TRBV4-1	many	TRBD2	TGCGCCAGCGGAGCTAGCGGGGGCAGCTCCTACAATGAGCAGTTCTTC	CASGASGGSSYNEQFF
TRBJ2-6	TRBV29-1	many	NA	TGCAGCGCCCGCGGGCGGGGTGCGTCGGGGGCCAACGTCCTGACTTTC	CSARGRGASGANVLTF
TRBJ2-1	TRBV12-3/TRBV12-4	many	NA	TGTGCCAGCAGTCTTGGTAGAATTGAGCAGTTCTTC	CASSLGRIEQFF
TRBJ2-1	TRBV20-1	many	NA	TGCAGTGCGGGGTTGGAGGGAGAGCAGTTCTTC	CSAGLEGEQFF
TRBJ1-5	TRBV7-9	few	NA	TGTGCCAGCAGCTTAGGTCGGGGGGCTGGGCAGCCCCAGCATTTT	CASSLGRGAGQPQHF
TRBJ2-3	TRBV2	many	NA	TGTGCCAGCCGGGTAGGAGATACGCAGTATTTT	CASRVGDTQYF
TRBJ2-2	TRBV6-2/TRBV6-3	NA	NA	NA	CASGRSVGGQYLPGELFFF
TRBJ2-7	TRBV20-1	NA	TRBD1	TGCAGTGCTAGATCAGGGGGCCGGACCTACGAGCAGTACTTC	CSARSGGRTYEQYF
TRBJ1-3	TRBV12-3/TRBV12-4	many	NA	TGTGCCAGCAGTTTGGGCAGGCCGAGCTCTGGAAACACCATATATTTT	CASSLGRPSSGNTIYF
TRBJ2-1	TRBV27	NA	NA	TGTGCCAGCAGGATGAATGCGGGCGCCATAAGTGATAACAATGAGCAGTTCTTC	CASRMNAGAISDNNEQFF
TRBJ2-7	TRBV5-4	many	TRBD1	TGTGCCAGCAGCTTGGAGTTGGGGAACAGGGGTGTAGCCTACGAGCAGTACTTC	CASSLELGNRGVAYEQYF
TRBJ2-4	TRBV7-9	many	TRBD1	TGTGCCAGCAGCTTTGGACAGGGGGGCAACATTCAGTACTTC	CASSFGQGGNIQYF
TRBJ2-6	TRBV3-1	NA	NA	TGTGCCAGCACCCAAAGATCAGGGGCTGGGGCCAACGTCCTGACTTTC	CASTQRSGAGANVLTF
TRBJ1-5	TRBV12-3/TRBV12-4	many	NA	TGTGCCAGTTGGAGTGGGGGCGAGCCCCAGCATTTT	CASWSGGEPQHF
TRBJ2-7	TRBV7-2	many	NA	TGTGCCAGCAGCTCCCCGGACCTCGGAGAGCAGTACTTC	CASSSPDLGEQYF
TRBJ2-1	TRBV1	NA	NA	TGCACCAGCAGCCACGGCAGGGGGCCCTACAATGAGCAGTTCTTC	CTSSHGRGPYNEQFF
TRBJ1-2	TRBV7-9	once	NA	TGTGCCAGCAGCTCGGGTAATCGCGGCTATGGCTACACCTTC	CASSSGNRGYGYTF
TRBJ1-2	TRBV6-6	many	NA	TGTGCCAGCAGTTACGACAGTTACTATGGCTACACCTTC	CASSYDSYYGYTF
TRBJ1-1	TRBV5-5	few	NA	TGTGCCAGCGGATCCCAAGCGAACACTGAAGCTTTCTTT	CASGSQANTEAFF
TRBJ2-2	TRBV5-1	many	TRBD1	TGCGCCAGCAGCTTTGGACAGGGGGTCCTGGAGACGACTAACACCGGGGAGCTGTTTTTT	CASSFGQGVLETTNTGELFF
TRBJ2-5	TRBV7-2	NA	NA	TGTGCCAGCAGCTTATACCAGGGAGGGGGCCAAGAGACCCAGTACTTC	CASSLYQGGGQETQYF
TRBJ1-1	TRBV13	NA	TRBD1	TGTGCCAGCAGCTCGCACTCCGGGACAGTTTTGAGTGGCGCTTTCTTT	CASSSHSGTVLSGAFF
TRBJ2-2	TRBV6-1	few	NA	TGTGCCACCCAACGAGGGGGAAGCACCGGGGAGCTGTTTTTT	CATQRGGSTGELFF
TRBJ2-5	TRBV7-9	many	TRBD2	TGTGCCAGCAGCAACCAACTAGCGGCGGGAGCTTGGGAGACCCAGTACTTC	CASSNQLAAGAWETQYF
TRBJ1-6	TRBV4-1	many	NA	TGCGCCAGCAGCCAAGGCCCCATGCCTGACGTCGGAAATTCACCCCTCCACTTT	CASSQGPMPDVGNSPLHF
TRBJ2-7	TRBV5-1	many	TRBD1	TGCGCCAGCAGCCCGGGACAGGTTAGCTACGAGCAGTACTTC	CASSPGQVSYEQYF
TRBJ1-2	TRBV7-2	many	NA	TGTGCCAGCAGCTTAGCGACAGGAGACTATGGCTACACCTTC	CASSLATGDYGYTF
TRBJ2-1	TRBV12-3/TRBV12-4	many	NA	TGTGCCAGCAGTTTGAGTAACTTGGGGGACAATGAGCAGTTCTTC	CASSLSNLGDNEQFF
TRBJ1-2	TRBV4-3	many	NA	TGCGCCAGCAGCCAAGTGAAGAACTATGGCTACACCTTC	CASSQVKNYGYTF
TRBJ1-2	TRBV19	many	NA	TGTGCCAGTAGCAGGAGGACGGACTATGGCTACACCTTC	CASSRRTDYGYTF
TRBJ1-2	TRBV7-2	many	TRBD1	TGTGCCAGCCTTTCCGGGACAGGGGGCTTCTTTTATGGCTACACCTTC	CASLSGTGGFFYGYTF
TRBJ2-1	TRBV29-1	many	TRBD2	TGCAGCGTTGCAGTAGCGGGGGGGGGAAATGAGCAGTTCTTC	CSVAVAGGGNEQFF
TRBJ2-2	TRBV3-1	NA	NA	TGTGCCAGCAGCCAAGCCTGGGGCCGGACCGGGGAGCTGTTTTTT	CASSQAWGRTGELFF
TRBJ1-2	TRBV7-9	many	NA	TGTGCCAGCAGCTTAGGTGAGGGCACCTATGGCTACACCTTC	CASSLGEGTYGYTF
TRBJ2-3	TRBV2	many	NA	TGTGCCAGCAGTGAGGGGATTACAGATACGCAGTATTTT	CASSEGITDTQYF
TRBJ2-5	TRBV7-8	NA	TRBD2	TGTGCCAGCAGCCCTAGGGCTAGCGGGGACCAAGAGACCCAGTACTTC	CASSPRASGDQETQYF
TRBJ2-3	TRBV5-1	many	TRBD2	TGCGCCAGCAGCCCTCGGACTAGCGGGAGCACAGATACGCAGTATTTT	CASSPRTSGSTDTQYF
TRBJ1-6	TRBV7-2	many	NA	TGTGCCAGCAGCTTAGGGACGGGGAATTCACCCCTCCACTTT	CASSLGTGNSPLHF
TRBJ2-1	TRBV5-6	many	NA	TGTGCCAGCAGCTTTGAGGGGGGCCTAATCGGTGAGCAGTTCTTC	CASSFEGGLIGEQFF
TRBJ2-5	TRBV20-1	NA	NA	TGCAGTGCTGAAGGGCGGTGGGGGGAAGAGACCCAGTACTTC	CSAEGRWGEETQYF
TRBJ1-6	TRBV7-9	many	NA	TGTGCCAGCAGCTTAGCGAGTCGGACATCATCACCCCTCCACTTT	CASSLASRTSSPLHF
TRBJ1-3	TRBV5-1	NA	NA	TGCGCCAGCAGCTTGTCCCCGAGGGGCTCTGGAAACACCATATATTTT	CASSLSPRGSGNTIYF
TRBJ2-7	TRBV5-1	many	NA	TGCGCCAGCAAGGTGGGGCAGGGCTCCTACGAGCAGTACTTC	CASKVGQGSYEQYF
TRBJ1-2	TRBV11-2	many	NA	TGTGCCAGCAGCACCCAACCGCAGGGGTATGGCTACACCTTC	CASSTQPQGYGYTF
TRBJ2-1	TRBV5-1	many	NA	TGCGCCAGCAGGCTCTGGACGGATAGCTCCTACAATGAGCAGTTCTTC	CASRLWTDSSYNEQFF
TRBJ2-7	TRBV4-2	many	NA	TGTGCCAGCAGCCAAGATCCGGGTAGCTACGAGCAGTACTTC	CASSQDPGSYEQYF
TRBJ2-5	TRBV7-8	few	TRBD1	TGTGCCAGCAGCACCCGGACAGGGGTTTACCAAGAGACCCAGTACTTC	CASSTRTGVYQETQYF
TRBJ1-6	TRBV6-5	many	TRBD1	TGTGCCAGCAGTTCCGGACAGGCAGTGGGTTCACCCCTCCACTTT	CASSSGQAVGSPLHF
TRBJ2-7	TRBV6-2/TRBV6-3	many	TRBD1	TGTGCCAGCGGGCGGGACAGGGGGCGTGAGCAGTACTTC	CASGRDRGREQYF
TRBJ2-5	TRBV19	many	TRBD1	TGTGCCAGTAGTACCCTCACGGACAGGGGGCTGGATGGGCCGAAAGAGACCCAGTACTTC	CASSTLTDRGLDGPKETQYF